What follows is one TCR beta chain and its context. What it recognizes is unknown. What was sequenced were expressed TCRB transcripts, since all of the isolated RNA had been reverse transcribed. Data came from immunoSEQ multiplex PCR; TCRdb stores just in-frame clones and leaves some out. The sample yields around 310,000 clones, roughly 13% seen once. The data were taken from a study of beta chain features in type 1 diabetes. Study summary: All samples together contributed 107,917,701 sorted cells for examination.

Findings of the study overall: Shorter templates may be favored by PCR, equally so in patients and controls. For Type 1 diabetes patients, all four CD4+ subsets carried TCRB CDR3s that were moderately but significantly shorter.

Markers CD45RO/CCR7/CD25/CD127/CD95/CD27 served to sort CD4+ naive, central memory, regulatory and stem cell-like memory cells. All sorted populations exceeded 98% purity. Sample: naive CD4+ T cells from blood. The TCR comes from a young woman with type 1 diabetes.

CDR3 DNA: TGTGCCTGGAACCGGACAGGGTCTCAGCCCCAGCATTTT. This codes for CAWNRTGSQPQHF. The J gene is TRBJ1-5, the V gene TRBV30, with 8 bases identical to TRBD1. Germline CDR1 reads GTSNPN; CDR2 reads SVGIG (reference sequence). V shed 4 bases, J shed 6 bases, and the junction held 5 bases outside the gene matches. The CDR3 contains 13 residues.